This T cell receptor beta chain was captured by sequencing in a study of neurological immune-mediated disorders. This clonotype showed up many times. What it recognizes is unknown. General study findings and limits: HTLV-1-associated myelopathy had the most TCR clonal expansion, whereas multiple sclerosis had the least (lower than in healthy controls).

Synthesis of cDNA used 5'RACE (with 10-nucleotide random UMIs). MiXCR, run by TCRdb on the 5' RACE reads, gives a single entry per CDR3 protein. The table shows some 66,000 distinct CDR3 sequences, with 3.4% occurring only once. CDR3 size: 13 residues. Germline assignment: CDR1 DFQATT and CDR2 SNEGSKA (reference sequence). Trimming removed 6 bases from V and 7 bases from J; junction bases left unmatched: 5. This chain uses TRBV20-1 with TRBJ1-6, with TRBD1 matching over 8 bases. This clonotype was sampled from a man in his forties with multiple sclerosis. The sequenced material came from PBMCs. CDR3 nucleotide sequence: TGCAGTGCCGCGACAGGGGTGAATTCACCCCTCCACTTT. Amino acids: CSAATGVNSPLHF.